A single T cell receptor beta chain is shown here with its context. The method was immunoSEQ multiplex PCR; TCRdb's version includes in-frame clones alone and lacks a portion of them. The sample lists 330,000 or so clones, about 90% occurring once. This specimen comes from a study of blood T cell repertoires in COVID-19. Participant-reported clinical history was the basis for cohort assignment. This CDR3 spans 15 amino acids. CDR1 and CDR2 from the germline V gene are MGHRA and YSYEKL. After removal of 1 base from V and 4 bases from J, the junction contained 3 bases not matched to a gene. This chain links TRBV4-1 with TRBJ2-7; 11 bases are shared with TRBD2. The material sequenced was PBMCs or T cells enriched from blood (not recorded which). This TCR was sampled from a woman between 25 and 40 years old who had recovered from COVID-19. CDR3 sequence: CASSQVTSGIYEQYF. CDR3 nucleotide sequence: TGCGCCAGCAGCCAAGTGACTAGCGGGATATACGAGCAGTACTTC.